The 6 T cell receptor beta chains listed next were all sequenced from one sample in a study of blood T cell repertoires in COVID-19. Sequencing used immunoSEQ multiplex PCR; TCRdb keeps in-frame clones, though not all of them. Among hundreds of thousands of clones listed, 87% were seen once. The sequenced material came from PBMCs or T cells enriched from blood (not recorded which). These receptors originate from a woman in her thirties or forties who had recovered from COVID-19.

This chain connects TRBV7-9 to TRBJ1-2; the D is unclear. Germline V gene data show CDR1 as SEHNR and CDR2 as FQNEAQ (reference sequence). The V gene lost 2 bases and the J gene lost 6 bases, with 10 bases spanning the gap. The CDR3 is 13 amino acids. CDR3 sequence (DNA): TGTGCCAGCAGCTTATTCACAGCGGATGGCTACACCTTC. It encodes CASSLFTADGYTF.

This chain joins TRBV5-1 and TRBJ1-2; D is uncertain. Germline values: CDR1 SGHRS, CDR2 YFSETQ. V was cut by 4 bases and J by 4 bases, with 17 bases left in between. The CDR3 loop spans 15 amino acids. In DNA, the CDR3 is TGCGCCAGCAGCCCTCAACGGGATGTAACCTATGGCTACACCTTC. Translating it yields CASSPQRDVTYGYTF.

The chain uses TRBV11-2 and TRBJ2-2; the D gene is possibly TRBD2 (6 bases). Germline assignment: CDR1 SGHAT and CDR2 FQNNGV. Trimming pared 7 bases from V and 6 bases from J, leaving 18 bases between. The CDR3 covers 15 residues. The CDR3 DNA reads as TGTGCCAGCACTATCGCCCGGGGGAAGGCCGGGGAGCTGTTTTTT. Translation gives CASTIARGKAGELFF. Using reference TRBV11-2 and TRBJ2-2 for the parts outside the CDR3, the full variable domain is EAGVAQSPRYKIIEKRQSVAFWCNPISGHATLYWYQQILGQGPKLLIQFQNNGVVDDSQLPKDRFSAERLKGVDSTLKIQPAKLEDSAVYLCASTIARGKAGELFFGEGSRLTVL.

The chain is built from TRBV27 and TRBJ1-2; weak D call: TRBD1 (5 bases). Germline CDR1 and CDR2: MNHEY and SMNVEV (reference sequence). The CDR3 is 14 residues long. V was shortened by 0 bases and J by 6 bases, with 11 bases between the two germline ends. The CDR3 DNA reads TGTGCCAGCAGTTTATCGGGGAGGACAAATGGCTACACCTTC. Encoded protein: CASSLSGRTNGYTF.

This sequence joins TRBV19 and TRBJ2-3; D gene ambiguous. Between the trimmed V and J ends, which lost 0 bases and 3 bases, there was a span of 16 bases. This CDR3 region has 17 residues. Germline values: CDR1 LNHDA, CDR2 SQIVND (reference sequence). CDR3 loop: CASSIDVLRVRTDTQYF. DNA for the CDR3: TGTGCCAGTAGTATAGATGTACTAAGAGTACGTACAGATACGCAGTATTTT.

The chain couples TRBV5-1 to TRBJ2-1; 9 nucleotides match TRBD2. This CDR3 spans 15 amino acids. From germline, CDR1 is SGHRS and CDR2 YFSETQ. V shed 0 bases, J shed 7 bases, and the junction held 5 bases outside the gene matches. The CDR3 bases are TGCGCCAGCAGCTTGGGTAGCGGGAGCAATAATGAGCAGTTCTTC. Protein: CASSLGSGSNNEQFF.